Each of the 8 T cell receptor beta chains below was sequenced from the same sample in a study of regulatory T cells in long-lasting Graves disease (dated by TCRdb to the early 2020s). Library preparation used multiplex PCR. The reads were generated on an Illumina HiSeq 4000. CDR3 regions were amplified by Arm-PCR with iRepertoire HTBI primers to construct TCR beta libraries. TCRdb cleaned the public reads at Q25 with fastp, built clones with MiXCR and kept in-frame beta chains. Each entry is one CDR3 protein sequence, shown with its most common DNA and genes. Here the sample has approximately 230,000 distinct CDR3 sequences; around 17% occur a single time. Approximately 20% of the sample is held by the ten biggest clonotypes. This sample's time point label indicates: newly diagnosed GD, antithyroid drugs for less than 3 months. RNA was extracted from PBMCs in TRIzol for both TCR sequencing and RNA sequencing.

The sequences come from peripheral blood mononuclear cells (PBMCs), collected at new diagnosis, from a patient treated with antithyroid drugs. These receptors were collected from a female donor with Graves disease.

In this sample, this clonotype turned up many times. The rearrangement links TRBV7-6 to TRBJ2-3; TRBD2 matches 10 bases. The CDR3 has 15 residues. In germline, CDR1 is SGHVS, CDR2 FNYEAQ. V trimming: 1 base; J trimming: 5 bases; junction bases outside the gene matches: 3. CDR3 amino acids: CASSLVAGGVDTQYF. The DNA of the CDR3 is TGTGCCAGCAGCTTAGTAGCGGGAGGAGTAGATACGCAGTATTTT. Drawing the rest from reference TRBV7-6 and TRBJ2-3, the complete variable domain is GAGVSQSPRYKVTKRGQDVALRCDPISGHVSLYWYRQALGQGPEFLTYFNYEAQQDKSGLPNDRFSAERPEGSISTLTIQRTEQRDSAMYRCASSLVAGGVDTQYFGPGTRLTVL.

This clonotype was picked up many times. The chain recombines TRBV12-5 with TRBJ2-1; 9 bases are a match to TRBD1. Trimming removed 6 bases from V and 8 bases from J; junction bases left unmatched: 11. The length of the CDR3 is 15 residues. Germline CDR1 is LGHNT and CDR2 is FRNRAP. CDR3 amino acids: CASGTIGTGFDEQFF. Written as DNA, the CDR3 is TGTGCTAGTGGCACTATCGGGACAGGGTTCGATGAGCAGTTCTTC.

This clonotype was observed at least ten times. This chain links TRBV9 with TRBJ2-7, with D perhaps TRBD2 (5 bases). V lost 0 bases, J lost 0 bases, and 7 bases lay in between. Germline assignment: CDR1 SGDLS and CDR2 YYNGEE. This CDR3 has 14 amino acids. The chain's CDR3 is CASSVETSSYEQYF. In DNA form, the CDR3 reads TGTGCCAGCAGCGTAGAAACTAGCTCCTACGAGCAGTACTTC.

Many counts were recorded for this clonotype. This rearrangement joins TRBV3-1 to TRBJ2-1; TRBD2 is a possible D gene (5 bases). V dropped 4 bases and J dropped 9 bases, with 10 bases sitting between them. The CDR3 has 12 amino acids. Germline V gene lookup returns CDR1 LGHDT and CDR2 YNNKEL (reference sequence). Written as DNA, the CDR3 is TGTGCCAGCAGCCCCTGGGAGCGTGAGCAGTTCTTC. It encodes CASSPWEREQFF.

This clonotype was recorded a few times. The junction does not match germline at one end; this may be a read error. The chain uses TRBV7-2 and TRBJ1-1; no clear D. The germline CDR1 and CDR2 sequences are SGHTA and FQGNSA. CDR3 size: 15 residues. The CDR3 DNA sequence: TGTGCCGGCAGCTTAGCCCCCGGGATGAACACTGAAGCTTTCTTT. This encodes CAGSLAPGMNTEAFF.

This clonotype showed up just a few times. It may be a read error: a sequence one base away is much more abundant. The J gene is TRBJ2-1, the V gene TRBV7-2; 11 bases are a match to TRBD2. Trimming removed 6 bases from V and 7 bases from J; junction bases left unmatched: 11. This CDR3 has 16 amino acids. Germline V gene sequence: CDR1 SGHTA, CDR2 FQGNSA. The CDR3 coding sequence is TGTGCCAGCAGTCACCGCGGGACTAGCGGTTCTAATGAGCAGTTCTTC. Translation gives CASSHRGTSGSNEQFF.

This chain connects TRBV11-3 to TRBJ2-1; D ambiguous. V was pared by 0 bases and J by 6 bases, with 9 bases between. Germline V gene sequence: CDR1 SGHNT, CDR2 YENEEA. The CDR3 contains 14 residues. The CDR3 is CASSLDVRPNEQFF. CDR3 nucleotide sequence: TGTGCCAGCAGCTTAGATGTGCGGCCCAATGAGCAGTTCTTC.

This chain links TRBV27 with TRBJ2-3; TRBD1 matches at 10 bases. Per the germline V gene, CDR1 is MNHEY and CDR2 is SMNVEV (reference sequence). V trimming: 9 bases; J trimming: 6 bases; junction bases outside the gene matches: 15. The CDR3 is 16 amino acids. CDR3 coding DNA: TGTGCCAGTAGGATTGCTGGGACAGGGGTTATCGATACGCAGTATTTT. Its protein product is CASRIAGTGVIDTQYF.